This T cell receptor beta chain was documented in a study of shared clonotypes between healthy human individuals. Whole-study results and caveats: Sequencing depth was expected to influence donor clonotype sharing. Clonotypes shared by all four donors outscored non-shared clonotypes in generation probability.

Profiling relied on immunoSEQ multiplex PCR, and the TCRdb table lists in-frame clones only, not all of them. The sample has roughly 2,000,000 clones; about 95% are singletons. As regards this clone: What it binds is unknown.

Only CD45RO-negative cells positively selected for CCR7 counted as naive CD8 cells, so terminally differentiated effector memory CD45RA+ cells were excluded. This TCR derives from a man between 18 and 29 years old in good health. Source material: naive CD8+ T cells sorted from blood.

This CDR3 is CASNDRSDTQYF. Here the CDR3 DNA reads TGTGCCAGCAACGACAGATCAGATACGCAGTATTTT. The chain joins TRBV27 to TRBJ2-3; TRBD1 is a possible D gene (5 bases). V was trimmed by 7 bases and J by 4 bases, leaving 9 bases between them. CDR3 length equals 12 residues. Germline CDR1 reads MNHEY; CDR2 reads SMNVEV (reference sequence).